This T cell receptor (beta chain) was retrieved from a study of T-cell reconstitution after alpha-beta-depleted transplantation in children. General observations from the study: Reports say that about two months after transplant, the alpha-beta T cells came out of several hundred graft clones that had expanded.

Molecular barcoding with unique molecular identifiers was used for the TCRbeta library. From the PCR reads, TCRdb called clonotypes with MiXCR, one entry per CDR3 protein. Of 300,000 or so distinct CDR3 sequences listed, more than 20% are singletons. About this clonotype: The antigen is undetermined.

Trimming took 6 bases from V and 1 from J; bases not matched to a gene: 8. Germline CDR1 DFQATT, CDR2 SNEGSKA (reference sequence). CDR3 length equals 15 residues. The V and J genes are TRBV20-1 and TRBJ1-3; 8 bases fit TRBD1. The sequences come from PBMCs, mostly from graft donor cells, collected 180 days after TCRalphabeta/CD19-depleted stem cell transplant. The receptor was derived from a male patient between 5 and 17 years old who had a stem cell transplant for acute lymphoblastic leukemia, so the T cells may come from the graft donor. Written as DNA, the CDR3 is TGCAGTGCACGGAAGACAGGGGTGTCTGGAAACACCATATATTTT. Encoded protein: CSARKTGVSGNTIYF.